This T cell receptor (beta chain) was obtained from a study of blood T cell repertoires in COVID-19. Germline CDR1 reads SEHNR; CDR2 reads FQNEAQ (reference sequence). The CDR3 runs to 15 residues. The V and J ends lost 5 bases and 6 bases, in that order; junction bases with no gene match: 4. The table came from immunoSEQ multiplex PCR; TCRdb's copy has only in-frame clones and leaves some out. Of tens of thousands of clones in the sample, around 90% are singletons; the top ten hold over 4.5%. This sequence joins TRBV7-9 and TRBJ2-1; 13 bases match TRBD2. The sequenced sample consisted of peripheral blood. This TCR derives from a human donor in a cohort sampled during active COVID-19. In nucleotides, the CDR3 is TGTGCCAGCAGCCACGGACTAGCGGGAGTCAATGAGCAGTTCTTC. It is translated as CASSHGLAGVNEQFF.